The rows below give T cell receptor beta chains drawn from one sample of a study of cytomegalovirus exposure and HLA in healthy donors. Repertoires were generated with immunoSEQ multiplex PCR, while TCRdb's copy carries only in-frame clones and drops some. Found here are 250,000 to 350,000 clones, 75% to 90% of them singletons; the top ten hold 3.5% to 4%. The sample comprised PBMCs. Every receptor here comes from a man in his forties in good health and CMV-seropositive. CDR3s leave out the opening cysteine and the closing phenylalanine or tryptophan.

v_gene	j_gene	CDR3aa
TRBV19	TRBJ2-5	ASSISNGHQETQY
TRBV6-5	TRBJ2-2	ASSYDTSANTGELF
TRBV9	TRBJ1-4	ASSARDRGNEKLF
TRBV9	TRBJ1-1	ASSAHAGNTEAF
TRBV7-9	TRBJ2-1	ASSRYGGTYNEQF
TRBV19	TRBJ2-2	ASSIVGGTGELF
TRBV28	TRBJ2-1	ASSSTPPRKHEQF
TRBV29-1	TRBJ2-7	SAQGGQGLYEQY
TRBV7-4	TRBJ2-3	ASSFSGYNTQY
TRBV27	TRBJ2-7	ASSLLNQEQY
TRBV10-3	TRBJ1-5	AISARDRGQPQH
TRBV7-9	TRBJ1-5	ASSFGRNQPQH
TRBV9	TRBJ2-7	ASSASAGTGSYEQY
TRBV11-2	TRBJ1-5	ASSLAGDQPQH
TRBV6-5	TRBJ2-3	ASSYERGGVADTQY
TRBV27	TRBJ1-1	ASSFGDHTEAF
TRBV7-9	TRBJ2-1	ASSPPAGEYNEQF
TRBV19	TRBJ2-2	ASSMRTSGVNTGELF
TRBV7-2	TRBJ2-5	ASSLRESFFETQY
TRBV2	TRBJ1-2	ARSGTDISYGYT
TRBV27	TRBJ2-1	ASSPWASSGSYEQF
TRBV29-1	TRBJ1-2	IGQGDLYGYT
TRBV5-5	TRBJ1-1	ASSLVGQGGTEAF
TRBV28	TRBJ2-1	ASVGRGPYSYNEQF
TRBV5-8	TRBJ1-2	ASSLARDAPGYT
TRBV19	TRBJ2-7	ASSKGQLYEQY
TRBV5-6	TRBJ2-2	ASSPGPGDTGELF
TRBV5-1	TRBJ2-7	ASSSSDRVDEQY
TRBV25-1	TRBJ1-6	ASSPLLGGSSPLH
TRBV28	TRBJ2-3	ASSVAGMADTQY
TRBV5-1	TRBJ2-1	ASSPAGSSYNEQF
TRBV18	TRBJ2-1	ASSPLELPYNEQF
TRBV5-1	TRBJ2-7	ASSWSGRVYEQY
TRBV4-2	TRBJ1-3	ASSQDGGSSGNTIY
TRBV25-1	TRBJ1-2	ASSEPGQGSYGYT
TRBV2	TRBJ1-1	ASTQVGALDTEAF
TRBV25-1	TRBJ2-1	ASSPLGDYNEQF
TRBV7-3	TRBJ2-1	ASSPEGTSGRNEQF
TRBV6-5	TRBJ1-5	ASSEIRGPQH
TRBV19	TRBJ1-1	ASSIPGRNSEAF